This T cell receptor (beta chain) originates from a study of control samples from healthy donors and cancer patients (dated by TCRdb to the early 2020s). Inclusive of the bounding cysteine and phenylalanine, the CDR3 is 15 residues long. The sequence is cut down to CDR3 DNA, 45 bases in frame from base 1. Based on the germline V gene, the CDR1 and CDR2 sequences are SGHRS and YFSETQ. Trimming costs V 1 base and J 0 bases, and their ends lie 10 bases apart. A remark on this clone: No cognate antigen has been identified for it. No per-base quality is available; no much larger clone lies one base away. The same CDR3 is also encoded by other DNA sequences in this sample.

To prepare the library, the immunoSEQ multiplex PCR assay was applied. TCRdb retrieved this table from immuneACCESS and kept in-frame rearrangements only. Not all clones are present; in checked studies, unresolved V genes account for under half, and no reason is known for the remainder. The sample data list approximately 100,000 clones, and 85% to 90% of these were observed just once. Together, the top ten hold 7.8% of the sample. The V gene is TRBV5-1 and the J gene is TRBJ1-1; no D segment can be confidently identified. The receptor was isolated from a man aged 25 to 40 in good health. Sequenced material: blood. The sequenced DNA is TGCGCCAGCAGCTTGCTTACTGGCATGAACACTGAAGCTTTCTTT. This gives the protein CASSLLTGMNTEAFF.